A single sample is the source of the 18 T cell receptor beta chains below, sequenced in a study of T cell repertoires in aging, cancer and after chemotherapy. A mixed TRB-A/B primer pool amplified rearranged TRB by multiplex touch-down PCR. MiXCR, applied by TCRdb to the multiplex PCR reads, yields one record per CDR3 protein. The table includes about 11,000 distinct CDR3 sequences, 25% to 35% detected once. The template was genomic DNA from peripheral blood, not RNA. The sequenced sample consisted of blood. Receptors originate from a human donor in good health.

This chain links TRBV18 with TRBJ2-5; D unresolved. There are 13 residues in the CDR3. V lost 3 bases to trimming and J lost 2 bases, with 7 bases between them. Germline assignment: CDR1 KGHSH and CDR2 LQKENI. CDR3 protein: CASSPETQETQYF. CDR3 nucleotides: TGTGCCAGCTCACCGGAAACTCAAGAGACCCAGTACTTC.

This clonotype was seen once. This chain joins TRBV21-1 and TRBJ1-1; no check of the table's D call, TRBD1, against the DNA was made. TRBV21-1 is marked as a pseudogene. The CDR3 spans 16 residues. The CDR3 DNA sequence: TGTGCCAGCAGGACGTTTTACAGGGCCGCAAACACTGAAGCTTTCTTT. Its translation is CASRTFYRAANTEAFF.

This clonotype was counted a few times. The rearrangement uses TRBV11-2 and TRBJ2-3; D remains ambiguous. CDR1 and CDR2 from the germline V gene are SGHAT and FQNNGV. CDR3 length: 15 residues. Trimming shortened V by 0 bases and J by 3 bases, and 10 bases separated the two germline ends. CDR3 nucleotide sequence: TGTGCCAGCAGCTTAGAGGGAATTGGGACAGATACGCAGTATTTT. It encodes CASSLEGIGTDTQYF. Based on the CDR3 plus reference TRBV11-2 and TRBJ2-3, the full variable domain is EAGVAQSPRYKIIEKRQSVAFWCNPISGHATLYWYQQILGQGPKLLIQFQNNGVVDDSQLPKDRFSAERLKGVDSTLKIQPAKLEDSAVYLCASSLEGIGTDTQYFGPGTRLTVL.

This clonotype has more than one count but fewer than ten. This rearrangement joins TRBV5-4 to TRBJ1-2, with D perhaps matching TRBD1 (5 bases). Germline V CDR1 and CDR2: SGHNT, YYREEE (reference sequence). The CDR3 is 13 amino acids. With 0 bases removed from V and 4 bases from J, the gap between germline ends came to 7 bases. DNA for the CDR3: TGTGCCAGCAGCTTGGGGGGGGGCTATGGCTACACCTTC. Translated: CASSLGGGYGYTF.

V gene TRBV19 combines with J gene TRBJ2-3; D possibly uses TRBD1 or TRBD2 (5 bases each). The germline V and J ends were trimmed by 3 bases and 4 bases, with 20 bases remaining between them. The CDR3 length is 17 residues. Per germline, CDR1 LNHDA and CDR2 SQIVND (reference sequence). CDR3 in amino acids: CASSIRGGPEISDTQYF. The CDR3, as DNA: TGTGCCAGTAGTATCCGTGGGGGACCAGAGATTTCAGATACGCAGTATTTT. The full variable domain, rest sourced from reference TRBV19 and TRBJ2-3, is DGGITQSPKYLFRKEGQNVTLSCEQNLNHDAMYWYRQDPGQGLRLIYYSQIVNDFQKGDIAEGYSVSREKKESFPLTVTSAQKNPTAFYLCASSIRGGPEISDTQYFGPGTRLTVL.

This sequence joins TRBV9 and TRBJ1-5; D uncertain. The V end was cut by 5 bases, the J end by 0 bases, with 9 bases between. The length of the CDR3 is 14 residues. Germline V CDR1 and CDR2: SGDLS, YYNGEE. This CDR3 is CASSATDSNQPQHF. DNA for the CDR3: TGTGCCAGCAGTGCTACAGATAGCAATCAGCCCCAGCATTTT.

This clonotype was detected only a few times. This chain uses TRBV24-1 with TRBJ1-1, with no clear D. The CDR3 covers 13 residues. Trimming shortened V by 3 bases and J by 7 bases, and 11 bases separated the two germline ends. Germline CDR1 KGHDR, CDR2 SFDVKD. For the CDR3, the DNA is TGTGCCACCAGTGATCCCCCCGGGCTTGAAGCTTTCTTT. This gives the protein CATSDPPGLEAFF.

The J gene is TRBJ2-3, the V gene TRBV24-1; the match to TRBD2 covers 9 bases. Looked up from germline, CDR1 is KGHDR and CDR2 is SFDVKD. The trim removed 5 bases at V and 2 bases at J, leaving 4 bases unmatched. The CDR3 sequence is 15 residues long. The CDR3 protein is CATSGLAGITDTQYF. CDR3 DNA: TGTGCCACCAGTGGGCTAGCGGGGATCACAGATACGCAGTATTTT.

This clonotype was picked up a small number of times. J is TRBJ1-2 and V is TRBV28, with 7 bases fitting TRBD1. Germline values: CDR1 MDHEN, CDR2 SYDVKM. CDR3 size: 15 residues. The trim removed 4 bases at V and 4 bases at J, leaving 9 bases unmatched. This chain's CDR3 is CASSSPRGGGYGYTF. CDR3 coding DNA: TGTGCCAGCAGTTCCCCCAGGGGGGGCGGCTATGGCTACACCTTC.

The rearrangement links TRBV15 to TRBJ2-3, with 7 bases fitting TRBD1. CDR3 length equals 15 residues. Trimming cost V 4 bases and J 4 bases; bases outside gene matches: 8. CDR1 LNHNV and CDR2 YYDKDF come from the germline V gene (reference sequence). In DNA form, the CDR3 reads TGTGCCACCAGCAAAGAGACAGGGTATGCAGATACGCAGTATTTT. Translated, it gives CATSKETGYADTQYF.

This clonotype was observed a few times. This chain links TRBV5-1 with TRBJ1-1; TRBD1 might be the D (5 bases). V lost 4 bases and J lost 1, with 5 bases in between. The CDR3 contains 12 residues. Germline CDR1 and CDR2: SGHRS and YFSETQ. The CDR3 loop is CASSQGNTEAFF. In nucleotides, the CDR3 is TGCGCCAGCAGCCAGGGGAACACTGAAGCTTTCTTT.

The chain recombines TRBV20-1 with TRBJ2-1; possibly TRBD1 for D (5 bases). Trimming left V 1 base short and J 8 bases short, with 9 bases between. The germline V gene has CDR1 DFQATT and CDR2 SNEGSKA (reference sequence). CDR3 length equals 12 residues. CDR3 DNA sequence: TGCAGTGCTAGAGGGCAGGGCTATGAGCAGTTCTTC. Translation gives CSARGQGYEQFF.

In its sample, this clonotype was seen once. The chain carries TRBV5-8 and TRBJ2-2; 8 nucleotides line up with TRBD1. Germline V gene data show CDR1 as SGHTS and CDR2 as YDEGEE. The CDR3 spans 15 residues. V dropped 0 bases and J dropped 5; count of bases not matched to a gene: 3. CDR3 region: CASSLGQGFTGELFF. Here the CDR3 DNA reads TGTGCCAGCAGCTTGGGACAGGGGTTTACCGGGGAGCTGTTTTTT.

For the CDR3, the DNA is TGTGCCAGCAGTTTTCGCGGTCAGCCCCAGCATTTT. This codes for CASSFRGQPQHF. J is TRBJ1-5 and V is TRBV12-3 or TRBV12-4; D gene unclear. The V end lost 3 bases, the J end lost 6 bases, and 6 bases lay between the germline ends. The length of the CDR3 is 12 residues.

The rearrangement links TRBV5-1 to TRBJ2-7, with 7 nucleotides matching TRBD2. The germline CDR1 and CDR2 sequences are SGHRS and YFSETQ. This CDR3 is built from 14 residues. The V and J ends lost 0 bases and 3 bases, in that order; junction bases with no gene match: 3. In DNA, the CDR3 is TGCGCCAGCAGCTTGGGCGGGAGCGGCTACGAGCAGTACTTC. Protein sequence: CASSLGGSGYEQYF.

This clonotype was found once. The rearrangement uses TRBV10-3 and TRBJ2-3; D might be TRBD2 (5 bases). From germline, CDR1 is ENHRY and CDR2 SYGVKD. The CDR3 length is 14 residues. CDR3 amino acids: CAARTGLATDTQYF. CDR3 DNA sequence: TGTGCGGCGAGGACTGGCCTTGCCACAGATACGCAGTATTTT.

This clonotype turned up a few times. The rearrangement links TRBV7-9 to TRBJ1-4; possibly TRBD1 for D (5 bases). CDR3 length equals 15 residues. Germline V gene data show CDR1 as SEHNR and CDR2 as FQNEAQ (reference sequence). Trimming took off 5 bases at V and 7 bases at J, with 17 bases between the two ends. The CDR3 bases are TGTGCCAGCAGCACAAGGGCAGGGCCCCTTGAAAAACTGTTTTTT. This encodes CASSTRAGPLEKLFF.

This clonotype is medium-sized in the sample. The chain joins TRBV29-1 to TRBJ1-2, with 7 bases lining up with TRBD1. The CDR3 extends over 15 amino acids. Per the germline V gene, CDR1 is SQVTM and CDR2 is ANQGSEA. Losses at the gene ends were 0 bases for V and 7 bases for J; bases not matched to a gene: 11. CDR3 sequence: CSVEDRQGGYSGYTF. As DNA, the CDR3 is TGCAGCGTTGAAGATCGACAGGGAGGCTATAGTGGCTACACCTTC.